The entry that follows covers one TCR beta chain sequence. The antigen this receptor binds is unknown. No base quality information exists; no much larger clone differs at one position. The receptor library was made with PCR. The instrument given in TCRdb is Illumina HiSeq 2500. To normalize quantification of the TCRbeta repertoire, the TCR libraries were built with molecular barcoding that relied on unique molecular identifiers. TCRdb applied fastp at Q25 and MiXCR to the public reads, then kept only in-frame beta chains. Identical CDR3 protein sequences are pooled into one entry, listed with their most common genes and DNA. This sample gives 640,000 or so distinct CDR3 sequences in total; roughly 17% of them show up just once. Approximately 1.1% of the sample belongs to the ten largest clones. CDR1 and CDR2 (DFQATT, SNEGSKA) derive from the germline V gene (reference sequence). V is cut back by 2 bases and J by 5 bases, with 4 bases in the junction unmatched. From the cysteine up to the phenylalanine, the CDR3 has a length of 14 residues. The read is trimmed to its CDR3 DNA, 42 bases read in frame from base 1.

The record originates from a study of T-cell reconstitution after alpha-beta-depleted transplantation in children (dated by TCRdb to the mid-2010s). For the study in its entirety: T-cell immune reconstitution after TCRalphabeta/CD19-depleted allogeneic hematopoietic cell transplantation in children was quantitatively tracked in the study by means of TCR repertoire profiling.

Sequenced here: PBMCs from the stem cell graft donor, sampled from the stem cell graft. The chain employs TRBV20-1 and TRBJ2-3; the junction holds 10 bases that match TRBD2. This clonotype originated in a human donor who donated a stem cell graft to a child with acute myeloid leukemia. CDR3 reads: CSARSGGAVDTQYF. The nucleotides are TGCAGTGCTAGAAGCGGGGGGGCTGTAGATACGCAGTATTTT.